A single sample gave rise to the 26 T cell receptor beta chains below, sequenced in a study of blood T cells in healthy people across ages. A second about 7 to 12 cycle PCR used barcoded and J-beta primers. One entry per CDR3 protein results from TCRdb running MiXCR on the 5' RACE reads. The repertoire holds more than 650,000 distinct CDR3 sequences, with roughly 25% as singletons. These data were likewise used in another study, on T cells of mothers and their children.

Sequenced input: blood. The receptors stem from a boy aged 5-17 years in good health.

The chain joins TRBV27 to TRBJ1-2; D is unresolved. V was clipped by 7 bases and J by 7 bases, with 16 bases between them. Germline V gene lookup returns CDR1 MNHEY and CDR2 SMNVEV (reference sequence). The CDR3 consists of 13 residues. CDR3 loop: CASTSATGVGYTF. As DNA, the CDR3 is TGTGCCAGCACTTCCGCCACCGGGGTTGGCTACACCTTC.

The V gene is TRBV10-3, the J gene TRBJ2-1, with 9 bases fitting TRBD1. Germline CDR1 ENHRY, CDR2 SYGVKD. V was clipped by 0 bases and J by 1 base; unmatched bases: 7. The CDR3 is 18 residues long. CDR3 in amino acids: CAISESGQGRPSYNEQFF. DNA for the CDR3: TGTGCCATCAGTGAGTCTGGACAGGGGAGACCATCCTACAATGAGCAGTTCTTC.

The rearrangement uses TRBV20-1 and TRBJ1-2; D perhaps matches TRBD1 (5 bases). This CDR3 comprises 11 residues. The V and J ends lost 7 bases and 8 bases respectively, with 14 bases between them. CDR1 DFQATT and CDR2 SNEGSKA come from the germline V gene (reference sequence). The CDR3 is CSVGRDGGYTF. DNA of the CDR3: TGCAGTGTCGGCAGGGATGGGGGCTACACCTTC.

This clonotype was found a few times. This CDR3 is CASSLASPGANVLTF. In nucleotides, the CDR3 is TGCGCCAGCAGCTTGGCGAGCCCGGGGGCCAACGTCCTGACTTTC. The gene calls are TRBV5-1 and TRBJ2-6; no clear D gene. The germline V gene encodes CDR1 SGHRS and CDR2 YFSETQ. Trimming cost V 0 bases and J 4 bases, with 8 bases left between them. This CDR3 has 15 residues.

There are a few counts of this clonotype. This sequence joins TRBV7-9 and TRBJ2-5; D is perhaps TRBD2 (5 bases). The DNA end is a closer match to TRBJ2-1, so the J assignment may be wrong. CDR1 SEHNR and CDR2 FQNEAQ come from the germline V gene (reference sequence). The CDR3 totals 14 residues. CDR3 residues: CASSLAASIDEQFF. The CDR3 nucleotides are TGTGCCAGCAGCTTAGCGGCTAGCATCGATGAGCAGTTCTTC.

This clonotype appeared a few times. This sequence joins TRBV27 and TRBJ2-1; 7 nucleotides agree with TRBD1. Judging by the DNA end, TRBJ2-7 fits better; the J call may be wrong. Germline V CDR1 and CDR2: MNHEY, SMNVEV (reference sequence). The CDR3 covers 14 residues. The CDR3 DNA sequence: TGTGCCAGCAGTTTAGTCGACAGGGCGACCGAGCAGTACTTC. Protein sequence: CASSLVDRATEQYF.

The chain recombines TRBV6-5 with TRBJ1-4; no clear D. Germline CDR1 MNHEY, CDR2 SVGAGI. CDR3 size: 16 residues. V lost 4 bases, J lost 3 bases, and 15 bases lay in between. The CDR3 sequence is CASSSTPDGSNEKLFF. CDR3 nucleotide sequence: TGTGCCAGCAGTTCCACGCCAGACGGGTCTAATGAAAAACTGTTTTTT.

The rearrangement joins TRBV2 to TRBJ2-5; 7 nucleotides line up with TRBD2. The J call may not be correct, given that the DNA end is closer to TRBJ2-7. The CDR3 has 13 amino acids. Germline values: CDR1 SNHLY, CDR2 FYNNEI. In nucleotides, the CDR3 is TGTGCCAGCAGTTGGGGGGGGGTGTACGAGCAGTACTTC. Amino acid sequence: CASSWGGVYEQYF.

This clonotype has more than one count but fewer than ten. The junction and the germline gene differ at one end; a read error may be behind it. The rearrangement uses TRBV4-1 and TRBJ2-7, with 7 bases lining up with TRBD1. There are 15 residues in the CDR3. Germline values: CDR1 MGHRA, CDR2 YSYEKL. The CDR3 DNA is TGCGCCAGCAGCCAAGAGAGGACAGGAGCTTACGAGCAGCACTTC. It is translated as CASSQERTGAYEQHF.

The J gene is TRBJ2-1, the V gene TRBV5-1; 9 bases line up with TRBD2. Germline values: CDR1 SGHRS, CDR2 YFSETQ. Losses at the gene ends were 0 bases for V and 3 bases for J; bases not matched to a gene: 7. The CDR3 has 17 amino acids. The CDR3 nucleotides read TGCGCCAGCAGCTTGGCCGGTGGTAGCGGGGGCTACAATGAGCAGTTCTTC. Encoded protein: CASSLAGGSGGYNEQFF.

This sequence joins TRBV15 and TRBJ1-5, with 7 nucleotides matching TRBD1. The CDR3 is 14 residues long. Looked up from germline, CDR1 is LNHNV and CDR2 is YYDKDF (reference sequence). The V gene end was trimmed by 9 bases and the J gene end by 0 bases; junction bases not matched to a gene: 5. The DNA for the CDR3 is TGTGCCACAAGACAGGGACTTAGCAATCAGCCCCAGCATTTT. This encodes CATRQGLSNQPQHF. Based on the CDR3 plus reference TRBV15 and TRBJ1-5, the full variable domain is DAMVIQNPRYQVTQFGKPVTLSCSQTLNHNVMYWYQQKSSQAPKLLFHYYDKDFNNEADTPDNFQSRRPNTSFCFLDIRSPGLGDTAMYLCATRQGLSNQPQHFGDGTRLSIL.

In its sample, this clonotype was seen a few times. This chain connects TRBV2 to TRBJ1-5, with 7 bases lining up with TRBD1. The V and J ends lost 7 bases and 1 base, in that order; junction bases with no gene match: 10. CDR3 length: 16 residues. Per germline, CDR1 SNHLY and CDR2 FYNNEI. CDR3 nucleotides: TGTGCCAGCACCGCCAGGGGGGGGACCAGCAATCAGCCCCAGCATTTT. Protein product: CASTARGGTSNQPQHF. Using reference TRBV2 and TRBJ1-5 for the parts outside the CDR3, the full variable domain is EPEVTQTPSHQVTQMGQEVILRCVPISNHLYFYWYRQILGQKVEFLVSFYNNEISEKSEIFDDQFSVERPDGSNFTLKIRSTKLEDSAMYFCASTARGGTSNQPQHFGDGTRLSIL.

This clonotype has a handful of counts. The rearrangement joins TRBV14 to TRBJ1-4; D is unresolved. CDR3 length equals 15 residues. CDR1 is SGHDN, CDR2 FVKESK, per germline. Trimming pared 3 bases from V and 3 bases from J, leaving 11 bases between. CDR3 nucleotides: TGTGCCAGCAGCCAGTACCGGGCCTCTAATGAAAAACTGTTTTTT. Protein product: CASSQYRASNEKLFF.

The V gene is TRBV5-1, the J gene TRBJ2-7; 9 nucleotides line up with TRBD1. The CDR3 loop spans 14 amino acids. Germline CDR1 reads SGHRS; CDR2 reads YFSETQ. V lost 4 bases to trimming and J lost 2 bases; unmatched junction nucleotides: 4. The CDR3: CASSTGQGTYEQYF. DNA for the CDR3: TGCGCCAGCAGCACGGGACAGGGCACCTACGAGCAGTACTTC.

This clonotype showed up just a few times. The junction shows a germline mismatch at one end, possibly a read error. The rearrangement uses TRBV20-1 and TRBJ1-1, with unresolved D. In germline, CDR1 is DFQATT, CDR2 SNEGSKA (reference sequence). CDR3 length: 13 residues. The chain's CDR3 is CSAKFGANTEALF. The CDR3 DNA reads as TGCAGTGCTAAGTTCGGAGCGAACACTGAAGCTCTCTTT.

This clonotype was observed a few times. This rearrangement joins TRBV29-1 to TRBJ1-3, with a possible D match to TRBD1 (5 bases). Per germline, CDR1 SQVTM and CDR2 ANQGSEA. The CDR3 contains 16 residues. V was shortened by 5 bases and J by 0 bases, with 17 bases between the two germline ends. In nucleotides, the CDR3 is TGCAGCGTTTCCCAACGACATCAGGGCTCTGGAAACACCATATATTTT. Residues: CSVSQRHQGSGNTIYF.

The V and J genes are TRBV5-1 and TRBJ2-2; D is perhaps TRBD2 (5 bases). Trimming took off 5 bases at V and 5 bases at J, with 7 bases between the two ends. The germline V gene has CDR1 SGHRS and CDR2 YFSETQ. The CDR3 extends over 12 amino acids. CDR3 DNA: TGCGCCAGCAGAAGACTAACCGGGGAGCTGTTTTTT. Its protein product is CASRRLTGELFF. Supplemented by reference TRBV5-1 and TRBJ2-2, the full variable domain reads KAGVTQTPRYLIKTRGQQVTLSCSPISGHRSVSWYQQTPGQGLQFLFEYFSETQRNKGNFPGRFSGRQFSNSRSEMNVSTLELGDSALYLCASRRLTGELFFGEGSRLTVL.

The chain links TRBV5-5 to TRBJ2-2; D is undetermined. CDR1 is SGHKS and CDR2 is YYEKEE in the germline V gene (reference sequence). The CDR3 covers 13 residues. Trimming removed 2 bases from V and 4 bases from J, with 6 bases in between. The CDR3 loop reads CASSFTSTGELFF. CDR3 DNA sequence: TGTGCCAGCAGCTTCACCAGCACCGGGGAGCTGTTTTTT.

The CDR3 DNA is TGCAGTGCTAGTGGGCTAGCGGGCCCTGACAATGAGCAGTTCTTC. This codes for CSASGLAGPDNEQFF. The rearrangement joins TRBV20-1 to TRBJ2-5; 8 bases map to TRBD2. Gene TRBJ2-1 matches the end of the DNA better, so the J call may be wrong. The CDR3 is made up of 15 amino acids. Germline loops: CDR1 DFQATT, CDR2 SNEGSKA (reference sequence).

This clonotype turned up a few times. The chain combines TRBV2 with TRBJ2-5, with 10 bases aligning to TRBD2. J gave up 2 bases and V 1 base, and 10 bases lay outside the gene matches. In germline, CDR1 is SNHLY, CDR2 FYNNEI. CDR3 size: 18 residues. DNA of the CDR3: TGTGCCAGCAGTGAAGGGCTCAGGGTAGCGGGGGGACAAGAGACCCAGTACTTC. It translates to CASSEGLRVAGGQETQYF.

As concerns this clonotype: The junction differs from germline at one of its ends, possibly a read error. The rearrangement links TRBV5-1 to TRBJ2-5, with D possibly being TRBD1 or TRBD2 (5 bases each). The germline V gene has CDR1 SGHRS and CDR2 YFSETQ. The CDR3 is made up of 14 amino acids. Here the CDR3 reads CASSGGLRQETRYF. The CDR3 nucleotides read TGCGCCAGCAGCGGGGGATTACGCCAAGAGACCCGGTACTTC.

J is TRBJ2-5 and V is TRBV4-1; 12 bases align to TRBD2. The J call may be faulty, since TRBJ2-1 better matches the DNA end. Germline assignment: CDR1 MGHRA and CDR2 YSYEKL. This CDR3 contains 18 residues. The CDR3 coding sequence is TGCGCCAGCAGCCAAGGGGGCCTAGCGGGGGGGCCTGGGAATGAGCAGTTCTTC. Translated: CASSQGGLAGGPGNEQFF.

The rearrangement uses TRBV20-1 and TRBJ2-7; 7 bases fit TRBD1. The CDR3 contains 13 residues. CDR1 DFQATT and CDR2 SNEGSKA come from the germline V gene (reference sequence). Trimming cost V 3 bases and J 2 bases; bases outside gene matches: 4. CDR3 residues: CSASRQGPYEQYF. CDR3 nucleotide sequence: TGCAGTGCTAGCCGACAGGGACCCTACGAGCAGTACTTC.

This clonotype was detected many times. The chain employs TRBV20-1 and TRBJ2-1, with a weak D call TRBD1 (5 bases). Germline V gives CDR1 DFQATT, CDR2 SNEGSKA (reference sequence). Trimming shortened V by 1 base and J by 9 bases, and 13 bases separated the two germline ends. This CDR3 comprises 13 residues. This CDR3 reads CSARVEQASEQFF. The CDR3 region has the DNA TGCAGTGCTAGAGTAGAACAGGCCAGTGAGCAGTTCTTC.

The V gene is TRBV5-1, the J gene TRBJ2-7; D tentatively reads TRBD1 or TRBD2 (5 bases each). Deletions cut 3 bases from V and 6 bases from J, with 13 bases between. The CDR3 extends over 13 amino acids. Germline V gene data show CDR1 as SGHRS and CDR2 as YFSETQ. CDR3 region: CASSYSEGLEQYF. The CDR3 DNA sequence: TGCGCCAGCAGCTACAGCGAGGGGCTCGAGCAGTACTTC.

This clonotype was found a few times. The CDR3 loop reads CASSYAKGDWAYNEQFF. In DNA form, the CDR3 reads TGTGCCAGCAGTTACGCGAAGGGTGATTGGGCCTACAATGAGCAGTTCTTC. The chain combines TRBV6-2 or TRBV6-3 with TRBJ2-1; D remains ambiguous. Trimming shortened V by 2 bases and J by 2 bases, and 16 bases separated the two germline ends. The CDR3 consists of 17 residues. The germline V gene has CDR1 MNHEY and CDR2 SVGEGT.